These 8 T cell receptor beta chains originate from one sample sequenced in a study of cytomegalovirus exposure and HLA in healthy donors (dated by TCRdb to between 2016 and 2019). Library preparation used the immunoSEQ multiplex PCR assay. The multiplex PCR relied on a mix of 60 forward primers for TCR Vbeta segments and 13 reverse primers for TCR Jbeta segments. The source is immuneACCESS, and TCRdb retained only in-frame sequences with V and J called. Part of the clones is not carried over; for the studies checked, unresolved V genes explain less than half of this, and the remainder is unexplained. This sample has about 110,000 clones in its table, and around 73% of those were observed once. Around 7.7% of the sample is taken by the ten largest. The sequenced material came from PBMCs. These TCRs come from a man aged 35 to 55 in good health and CMV-seronegative.

This clone was picked up a small number of times. The chain recombines TRBV7-3 with TRBJ2-7; 8 bases match TRBD1. Looked up from germline, CDR1 is SGHTA and CDR2 is FQGTGA. The V segment lost 5 bases and the J segment 5 bases; nucleotides outside the gene matches: 8. The CDR3 totals 14 residues. CDR3 nucleotide sequence: TGTGCCAGCAGCCCAGGGCTGACAGGGGACGAGCAGTACTTC. It is translated as CASSPGLTGDEQYF.

This clone was counted between two and nine times. The V and J genes are TRBV19 and TRBJ2-7, with 8 positions matching TRBD1. Germline lookup yields CDR1 LNHDA and CDR2 SQIVND (reference sequence). This CDR3 region has 15 residues. The junction had 6 bases not matched to a gene; V was cut back by 5 bases and J by 0 bases. This chain's CDR3 is CASSRQGQSSYEQYF. CDR3 nucleotides: TGTGCCAGTAGTCGACAGGGGCAAAGCTCCTACGAGCAGTACTTC.

The rearrangement links TRBV28 to TRBJ2-3; TRBD2 aligns across 10 bases. CDR3 length: 16 residues. V lost 3 bases and J lost 2; bases outside the gene matches: 5. Germline assignment: CDR1 MDHEN and CDR2 SYDVKM. For the CDR3, the DNA is TGTGCCAGCAGTTTTTTCAGCGGGGGGGCCACAGATACGCAGTATTTT. Amino acids: CASSFFSGGATDTQYF.

The genes are TRBV5-1 and TRBJ2-1, with D perhaps matching TRBD2 (6 bases). Trimming took off 1 base at V and 2 bases at J, with 10 bases between the two ends. The CDR3 length is 15 residues. Germline CDR1 is SGHRS and CDR2 is YFSETQ. CDR3 coding DNA: TGCGCCAGCAGCTTGACATTAGCGGCCTACAATGAGCAGTTCTTC. The encoded protein is CASSLTLAAYNEQFF.

The J gene is TRBJ2-5, the V gene TRBV5-1, with D possibly matching TRBD1 (6 bases). CDR1 and CDR2 from the germline V gene are SGHRS and YFSETQ. Trimming took 1 base from V and 2 from J, leaving 9 bases between them. The CDR3 length is 14 residues. The CDR3 loop is CASSLWQGQETQYF. The CDR3, as DNA: TGCGCCAGCAGCTTGTGGCAGGGGCAAGAGACCCAGTACTTC.

The chain joins TRBV6-5 to TRBJ2-4; tentatively, D is TRBD2 (6 bases). This CDR3 is built from 15 residues. Trimming took 4 bases from V and 3 from J, leaving 13 bases between them. CDR1 and CDR2 (germline): MNHEY, SVGAGI. The CDR3 coding sequence is TGTGCCAGCAGTTCCCCGGGGGTCGGCAAAAACATTCAGTACTTC. This gives the protein CASSSPGVGKNIQYF.

The CDR3 bases are TGTGCCAGCAGCCCAAGACTAGCGGGGGGGCCTTTACGCTCCGATGAGCAGTTCTTC. Amino acid sequence: CASSPRLAGGPLRSDEQFF. This chain uses TRBV7-3 with TRBJ2-1; 14 bases agree with TRBD2. V lost 5 bases and J lost 8; bases outside the gene matches: 17. The CDR3 covers 19 residues. Germline values: CDR1 SGHTA, CDR2 FQGTGA.

This rearrangement joins TRBV4-2 to TRBJ1-5; TRBD1 aligns across 8 bases. The J segment lost 2 bases and the V segment lost 1 base, leaving 4 bases of the junction unmatched. The CDR3 is 16 residues long. The germline V gene encodes CDR1 LGHNA and CDR2 YNFKEQ. CDR3 protein: CASSQVGGQGNQPQHF. The CDR3 DNA is TGTGCCAGCAGCCAAGTCGGGGGACAGGGCAATCAGCCCCAGCATTTT.